This TCR beta chain was sequenced during a study of OX40 agonist ivuxolimab in advanced cancers. About the investigation overall: Ivuxolimab was a fully human IgG2 agonistic monoclonal antibody targeting the costimulatory receptor OX40 (CD134). Patients were allowed to have had prior anti-PD-1, anti-PD-L1 or anti-CTLA-4 therapy, and around 40% of the dose-escalation patients had previously received checkpoint inhibitors. A male proportion of 82.7% and a mean age of approximately 58 years, ranging from about 23 to 90, were recorded for the dose-escalation cohort. Partial responses were achieved by three dose-escalation patients, of whom one had hepatocellular carcinoma and two had cutaneous melanoma. The point of sequencing TCRbeta in the periphery was to test whether ivuxolimab changed TCR sequence diversity and drove clonal T-cell expansion. Of the approximately 50 dose-escalation patients, hepatocellular carcinoma was present in 19, melanoma in roughly 15, renal cell carcinoma in 9 and head and neck cancer in 9. Intravenous ivuxolimab was administered to patients every 2 weeks at six dose levels: 0.01, 0.1, 0.3, 1.5, 3 and 10 mg/kg. The paper reports the monotherapy dose-escalation portion (N ≈ 50 patients) of the phase I ivuxolimab trial.

CDR1 and CDR2, per the germline V gene (reference sequence), are SGHNT and YYREEE. Taken from cysteine to phenylalanine, the CDR3 has 15 residues. Left in the record is the CDR3 DNA by itself, 45 bases read in frame from the first base. The germline ends are 14 bases apart after V is trimmed by 3 bases and J by 2 bases. General findings and caveats noted by the study authors: At doses of 0.1 to 3.0 mg/kg, clonal expansion of both CD4+ and CD8+ T cells in blood was seen between baseline and week 6. After ivuxolimab, CD8+ T cells had more expanded clones than CD4+ T cells on average. Antigen specificity was not determined for the clonally expanded peripheral T cells. Low levels of normalized T-cell clonal expansion were also shown by some nonresponding patients. Partial responders in the 0.1-3.0 mg/kg groups had among the lowest normalized peripheral clonal expansion, especially among CD8+ T cells.

Patients with a history of autoimmune disease or receiving systemic immunosuppression were excluded from the trial. Peripheral blood for TCR sequencing was collected from all dose cohorts at baseline, on cycle 4 day 1, and on cycle 7 day 1. The samples were drawn from a first-in-human, open-label, multicenter phase I dose-escalation trial of ivuxolimab. The trial enrolled adults with locally advanced or metastatic head and neck squamous cell, hepatocellular, melanoma or renal cell carcinoma. Before TCR sequencing, CD4+ T cells and CD8+ T cells from peripheral blood were sorted into separate populations. To sequence the TCRbeta CDR3 region, genomic DNA was isolated from the sorted cells. The immunoSEQ Assay was used for sequencing of TCRbeta CDR3 regions. TCRdb obtained this table from immuneACCESS and retained in-frame rearrangements with V and J assigned. These tables miss some clones; where compared with another copy, unresolved V genes account for less than half of the shortfall, and the remainder is unexplained. Recorded for this sample are some 70,000 clones; approximately 90% of them occurred a single time. The biggest ten clones account for roughly 1% of the sample.

On this clone: This clone's antigen is unknown. Nothing much larger sits one base from this clone, and base qualities are not available.

Recombination joined TRBV5-4 with TRBJ1-2; too little of a D gene remains to name it. This receptor was taken from an adult with an advanced solid tumor such as melanoma, head and neck, liver or kidney cancer. The material sequenced was CD4+ or CD8+ T cells sorted from blood, taken in a trial of the OX40 agonist ivuxolimab. The DNA sequence is as follows: TGTGCCAGCAGCTCACGTGAACAGAACAACTATGGCTACACCTTC. It specifies CASSSREQNNYGYTF. Here the CDR3 is joined to the reference TRBV5-4 and TRBJ1-2 genes, and the full variable domain is: ETGVTQSPTHLIKTRGQQVTLRCSSQSGHNTVSWYQQALGQGPQFIFQYYREEENGRGNFPPRFSGLQFPNYSSELNVNALELDDSALYLCASSSREQNNYGYTFGSGTRLTVV.